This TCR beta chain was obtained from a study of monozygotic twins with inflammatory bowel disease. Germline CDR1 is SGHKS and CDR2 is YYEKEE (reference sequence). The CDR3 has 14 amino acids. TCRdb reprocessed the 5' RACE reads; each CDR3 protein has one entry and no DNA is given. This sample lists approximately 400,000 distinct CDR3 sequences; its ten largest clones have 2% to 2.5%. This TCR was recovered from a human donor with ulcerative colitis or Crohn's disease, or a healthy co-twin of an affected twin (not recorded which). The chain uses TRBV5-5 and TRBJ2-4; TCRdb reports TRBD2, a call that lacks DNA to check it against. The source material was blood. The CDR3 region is CASSLGGGGDIQYF. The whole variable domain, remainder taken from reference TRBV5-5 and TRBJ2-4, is DAGVTQSPTHLIKTRGQQVTLRCSPISGHKSVSWYQQVLGQGPQFIFQYYEKEERGRGNFPDRFSARQFPNYSSELNVNALLLGDSALYLCASSLGGGGDIQYFGAGTRLSVL.